What follows is one T cell receptor (beta chain) and its context. Here immunoSEQ multiplex PCR was the method, and the copy in TCRdb shows in-frame clones only, minus some. The sample lists 2 million to 2.5 million clones; 92% were seen once. CD4+ cells underwent separation, giving CD45RA+ naive and CD45RA-negative memory subsets. The sample belongs to a study of shared clonotypes between healthy human individuals. In the study overall: Each donor's CD4 naive and CD4 memory cells filled three plates apiece, CD8 naive two, and CD8 memory one.

This CDR3 is 14 amino acids long. Germline V CDR1 and CDR2: SGHRS, YFSETQ. J lost 5 bases, V lost 4 bases, and 7 bases had no gene match. The chain recombines TRBV5-1 with TRBJ2-7, with 9 bases matching TRBD1. Sequencing was carried out using naive CD4+ T cells from PBMCs. Sample subset: CD45RA+ positively selected. This clonotype was sampled from a man aged 18 to 35 in good health. Some clones in this sample may be carry-over from other donors' samples. The DNA for the CDR3 is TGCGCCAGCAGCGGGACAGGGTCGGATAACGAGCAGTACTTC. Translating gives CASSGTGSDNEQYF.